The 22 T cell receptor beta chains below were found in one sample sequenced in a study of T cell responses to AZD1222 COVID-19 vaccine. Method: immunoSEQ multiplex PCR; TCRdb's copy keeps in-frame clones and lacks some. The data hold approximately 150,000 clones, with about 92% observed a single time. The sample in question was peripheral blood, obtained on day 0 of AZD1222 vaccination. Receptor source: an adult in good health.

The sample holds one count of this clone. The rearrangement uses TRBV29-1 and TRBJ2-3; a possible D gene is TRBD2 (5 bases). CDR1 and CDR2 from the germline V gene are SQVTM and ANQGSEA. This CDR3 spans 13 amino acids. Trimming cost V 4 bases and J 6 bases, with 14 bases left between them. CDR3 sequence reads: CSVARTGGDTQYF. The CDR3 region has the DNA TGCAGCGTTGCTCGGACGGGCGGGGATACGCAGTATTTT.

This clone was counted only a few times. V and J are TRBV29-1 and TRBJ2-7, with unresolved D. This CDR3 is 11 amino acids long. The germline V gene has CDR1 SQVTM and CDR2 ANQGSEA. Trimming removed 2 bases from V and 1 base from J, with 3 bases in between. This CDR3 is CSVETSYEQYF. The CDR3 DNA reads TGCAGCGTTGAAACGTCCTACGAGCAGTACTTC.

The chain joins TRBV3-1 (or the pseudogene TRBV3-2) to TRBJ1-2, with a weak D call TRBD1 (5 bases). The CDR3 covers 13 residues. The germline V gene encodes CDR1 LGHDT and CDR2 YNNKEL (reference sequence). Trimming removed 1 base from V and 10 bases from J, with 13 bases in between. CDR3 residues: CASSQVGPSDYTF. DNA for the CDR3: TGTGCCAGCAGCCAAGTGGGACCGAGCGACTACACCTTC.

The J gene is TRBJ2-5, the V gene TRBV2; TRBD1 matches 10 bases. Trimming cost V 1 base and J 2 bases; bases outside gene matches: 1. Germline V gene lookup returns CDR1 SNHLY and CDR2 FYNNEI. This CDR3 is 15 amino acids long. The CDR3 region is CASSEEGQGQETQYF. Here the CDR3 DNA reads TGTGCCAGCAGTGAAGAGGGACAGGGGCAAGAGACCCAGTACTTC.

The table lists this clone with a count of one. The chain uses TRBV6-6 and TRBJ2-7, with D perhaps TRBD2 (6 bases). Trimming removed 6 bases from V and 2 bases from J, with 11 bases in between. Looked up from germline, CDR1 is MNHNY and CDR2 is SVGAGI (reference sequence). The CDR3 covers 13 residues. The CDR3 spells CASSLADTYEQYF. In nucleotides, the CDR3 is TGTGCCAGCAGCTTAGCGGACACCTACGAGCAGTACTTC.

The CDR3 bases are TGTGCCACAGACTCCTACAATGAGCAGTTCTTC. Amino acids: CATDSYNEQFF. The chain recombines TRBV12-3 or TRBV12-4 with TRBJ2-1, with D unclear. The length of the CDR3 is 11 residues. Trimming took off 10 bases at V and 0 bases at J, with 4 bases between the two ends.

This chain uses TRBV9 with TRBJ2-3, with 9 bases identical to TRBD2. Germline loops: CDR1 SGDLS, CDR2 YYNGEE. The length of the CDR3 is 15 residues. With V trimmed by 0 bases and J by 6 bases, 5 bases remained unmatched. The CDR3 sequence: CASSVAAGGRDTQYF. The CDR3 DNA reads TGTGCCAGCAGCGTAGCGGCGGGAGGGAGGGATACGCAGTATTTT.

The rearrangement uses TRBV6-5 and TRBJ2-7, with 7 bases that match TRBD1. Trimming removed 6 bases from V and 4 bases from J; junction bases left unmatched: 3. The CDR3 length is 12 residues. From germline, CDR1 is MNHEY and CDR2 SVGAGI. DNA for the CDR3: TGTGCCAGCAGCAACAGGGGATACGAGCAGTACTTC. This gives the protein CASSNRGYEQYF.

The rearrangement uses TRBV7-9 and TRBJ1-2; D ambiguous. Germline V gene lookup returns CDR1 SEHNR and CDR2 FQNEAQ (reference sequence). The V gene lost 3 bases and the J gene lost 4 bases, with 12 bases spanning the gap. CDR3 length: 14 amino acids. CDR3 coding DNA: TGTGCCAGCAGCTTCCCCGACGAAAGCTATGGCTACACCTTC. It translates to CASSFPDESYGYTF.

This clone is a singleton in its sample. This chain uses TRBV3-1 (or the pseudogene TRBV3-2) with TRBJ1-3; the D is unclear. The V end lost 1 base, the J end lost 6 bases, and 13 bases lay between the germline ends. Germline CDR1 LGHDT, CDR2 YNNKEL (reference sequence). This CDR3 is built from 15 residues. DNA for the CDR3: TGTGCCAGCAGCCAAGGGGTCAGGAAAGAAAACACCATATATTTT. The encoded protein is CASSQGVRKENTIYF.

The chain joins TRBV5-1 to TRBJ2-5; D gene unclear. Trimming cost V 0 bases and J 3 bases, with 9 bases left between them. Per germline, CDR1 SGHRS and CDR2 YFSETQ. The CDR3 contains 14 residues. As DNA, the CDR3 is TGCGCCAGCAGCTTGGGGTCCCCAAAAGAGACCCAGTACTTC. Translation: CASSLGSPKETQYF.

This clone was detected once. The chain combines TRBV13 with TRBJ2-7; 10 nucleotides agree with TRBD1. Germline loops: CDR1 PRHDT, CDR2 FYEKMQ (reference sequence). The CDR3 length is 14 residues. V shed 5 bases, J shed 3 bases, and the junction held 4 bases outside the gene matches. The CDR3 sequence: CASSPRTGGYEQYF. Here the CDR3 DNA reads TGTGCCAGCAGCCCCCGGACAGGGGGCTACGAGCAGTACTTC.

CDR3: CASSANNEQFF. The CDR3 nucleotides are TGTGCCAGCTCAGCCAACAATGAGCAGTTCTTC. The chain joins TRBV18 to TRBJ2-1, with D unresolved. The CDR3 loop spans 11 amino acids. Per the germline V gene, CDR1 is KGHSH and CDR2 is LQKENI. V was pared by 5 bases and J by 5 bases, with 4 bases between.

V is TRBV24-1 and J is TRBJ2-3; D not certain. Germline V gene sequence: CDR1 KGHDR, CDR2 SFDVKD. V was shortened by 3 bases and J by 2 bases, with 5 bases between the two germline ends. CDR3 length equals 13 residues. CDR3 sequence reads: CATSDPTTDTQYF. CDR3 nucleotide sequence: TGTGCCACCAGTGATCCAACCACAGATACGCAGTATTTT.

The chain combines TRBV30 with TRBJ2-7; D is tentatively TRBD1 or TRBD2 (5 bases each). CDR3 length: 14 amino acids. The germline V and J ends were trimmed by 0 bases and 3 bases, with 12 bases remaining between them. Germline V lookup: CDR1 GTSNPN, CDR2 SVGIG (reference sequence). CDR3 sequence: CAWSVRRDGYEQYF. DNA of the CDR3: TGTGCCTGGAGTGTACGCAGGGACGGCTACGAGCAGTACTTC.

The chain recombines TRBV19 with TRBJ1-5; D is ambiguous. CDR3 length: 13 residues. Germline-derived CDR1 and CDR2 are LNHDA and SQIVND (reference sequence). Trimming cost V 7 bases and J 0 bases, with 7 bases left between them. CDR3 sequence: CASTRNSNQPQHF. The CDR3 coding sequence is TGTGCCAGTACCCGTAATAGCAATCAGCCCCAGCATTTT.

The chain links TRBV4-1 to TRBJ1-1; possibly TRBD1 for D (6 bases). The CDR3 runs 14 residues. CDR1 is MGHRA, CDR2 YSYEKL, per germline. Trimming pared 10 bases from V and 0 bases from J, leaving 15 bases between. The CDR3 DNA is TGCGCCACCAGACCAACAGGGATGAACACTGAAGCTTTCTTT. This codes for CATRPTGMNTEAFF.

The CDR3 DNA sequence: TGTGCCAGCAGCGCCCTGGGGGCGGGAGCCAAAAACATTCAGTACTTC. Its protein is CASSALGAGAKNIQYF. This chain connects TRBV7-2 to TRBJ2-4, with D tentatively TRBD1 (6 bases). Trimming took 5 bases from V and 0 from J, leaving 14 bases between them. The germline V gene has CDR1 SGHTA and CDR2 FQGNSA. The CDR3 runs 16 residues.

The genes are TRBV6-4 and TRBJ2-2; 10 positions match TRBD2. In germline, CDR1 is MRHNA, CDR2 SNTAGT. The CDR3 length is 17 residues. The trim removed 5 bases at V and 0 bases at J, leaving 6 bases unmatched. The CDR3 here is CASSPLAGHTNTGELFF. Written as DNA, the CDR3 is TGTGCCAGCAGTCCACTAGCGGGACACACGAACACCGGGGAGCTGTTTTTT.

The genes are TRBV19 and TRBJ2-1; a possible D gene is TRBD1 (5 bases). The CDR3 has 14 residues. The V end lost 0 bases, the J end lost 8 bases, and 11 bases lay between the germline ends. Germline CDR1 is LNHDA and CDR2 is SQIVND (reference sequence). The CDR3 spells CASSIEGVVDEQFF. The CDR3 region has the DNA TGTGCCAGTAGTATAGAAGGGGTGGTAGATGAGCAGTTCTTC.

V is TRBV10-3 and J is TRBJ2-1; 8 bases agree with TRBD2. Unmatched junction bases numbered 8, after V lost 6 bases and J lost 7 bases. Germline values: CDR1 ENHRY, CDR2 SYGVKD. The CDR3 has 14 amino acids. CDR3 residues: CAISAGRAGNEQFF. The CDR3 nucleotides are TGTGCCATCAGCGCCGGGAGGGCCGGTAATGAGCAGTTCTTC.

Here the CDR3 DNA reads TGTGCCAGCTCACCACAGGGACAGGGTGATTCACCCCTCCACTTT. Amino acids: CASSPQGQGDSPLHF. V gene TRBV18 combines with J gene TRBJ1-6, with 9 bases identical to TRBD1. V gave up 1 base and J gave up 8 bases; unmatched junction bases: 3. The CDR3 covers 15 residues. Germline CDR1 and CDR2: KGHSH and LQKENI.